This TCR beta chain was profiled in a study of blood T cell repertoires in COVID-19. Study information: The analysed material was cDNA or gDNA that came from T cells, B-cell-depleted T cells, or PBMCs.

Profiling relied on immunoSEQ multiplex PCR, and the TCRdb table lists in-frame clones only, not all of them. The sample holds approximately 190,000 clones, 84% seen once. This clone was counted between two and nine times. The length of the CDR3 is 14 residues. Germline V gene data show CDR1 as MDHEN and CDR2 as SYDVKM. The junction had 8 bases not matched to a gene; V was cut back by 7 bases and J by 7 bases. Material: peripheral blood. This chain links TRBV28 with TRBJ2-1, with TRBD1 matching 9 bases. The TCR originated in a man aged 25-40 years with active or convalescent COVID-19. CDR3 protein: CASTRGTGWNEQFF. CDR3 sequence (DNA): TGTGCCAGCACCCGTGGGACAGGGTGGAATGAGCAGTTCTTC.